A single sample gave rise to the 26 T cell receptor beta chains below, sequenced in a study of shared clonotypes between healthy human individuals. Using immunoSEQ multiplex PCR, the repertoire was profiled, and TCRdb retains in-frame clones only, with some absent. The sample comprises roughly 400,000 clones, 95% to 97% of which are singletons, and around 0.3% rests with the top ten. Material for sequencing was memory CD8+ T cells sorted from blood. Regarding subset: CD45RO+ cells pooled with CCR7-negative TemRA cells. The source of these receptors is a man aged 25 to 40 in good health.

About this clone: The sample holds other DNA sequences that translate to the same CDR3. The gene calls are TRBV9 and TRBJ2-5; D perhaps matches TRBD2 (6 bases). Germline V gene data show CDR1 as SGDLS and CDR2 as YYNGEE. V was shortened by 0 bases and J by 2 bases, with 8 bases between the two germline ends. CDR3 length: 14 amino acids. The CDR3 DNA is TGTGCCAGCAGCGTAGGAGGGACTCAAGAGACCCAGTACTTC. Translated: CASSVGGTQETQYF.

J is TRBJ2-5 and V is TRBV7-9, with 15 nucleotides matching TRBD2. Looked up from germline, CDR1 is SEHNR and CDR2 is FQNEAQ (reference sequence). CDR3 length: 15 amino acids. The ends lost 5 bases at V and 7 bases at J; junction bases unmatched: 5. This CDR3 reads CASSPGLAGGGTQYF. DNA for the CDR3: TGTGCCAGCAGCCCGGGACTAGCGGGAGGAGGGACCCAGTACTTC.

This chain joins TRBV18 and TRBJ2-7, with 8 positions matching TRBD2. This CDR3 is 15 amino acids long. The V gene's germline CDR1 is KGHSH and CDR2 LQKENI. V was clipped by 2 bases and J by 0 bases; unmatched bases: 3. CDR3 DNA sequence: TGTGCCAGCTCACCAGCGGGGGGTAGCTCCTACGAGCAGTACTTC. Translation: CASSPAGGSSYEQYF.

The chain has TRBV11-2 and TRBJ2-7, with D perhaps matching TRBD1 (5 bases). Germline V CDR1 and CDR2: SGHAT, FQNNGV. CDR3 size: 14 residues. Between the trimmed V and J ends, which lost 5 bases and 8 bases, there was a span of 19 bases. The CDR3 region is CASSPGHSYGQQYF. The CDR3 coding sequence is TGTGCCAGCAGCCCAGGACACTCCTACGGGCAGCAGTACTTC.

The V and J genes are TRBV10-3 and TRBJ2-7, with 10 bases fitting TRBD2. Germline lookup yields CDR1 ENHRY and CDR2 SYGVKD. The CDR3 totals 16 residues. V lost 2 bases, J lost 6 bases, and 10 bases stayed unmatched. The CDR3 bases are TGTGCCATCAGTGAGGGGGGGGTAGCGGGAGGTGGCGAGCAGTACTTC. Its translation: CAISEGGVAGGGEQYF.

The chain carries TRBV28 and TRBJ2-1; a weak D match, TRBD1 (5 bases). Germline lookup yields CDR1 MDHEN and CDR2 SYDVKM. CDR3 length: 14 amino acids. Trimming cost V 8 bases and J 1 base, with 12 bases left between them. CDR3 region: CASVPDTSYNEQFF. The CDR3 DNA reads TGTGCCAGCGTCCCGGACACTTCCTACAATGAGCAGTTCTTC. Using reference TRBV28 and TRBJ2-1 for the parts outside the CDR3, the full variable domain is DVKVTQSSRYLVKRTGEKVFLECVQDMDHENMFWYRQDPGLGLRLIYFSYDVKMKEKGDIPEGYSVSREKKERFSLILESASTNQTSMYLCASVPDTSYNEQFFGPGTRLTVL.

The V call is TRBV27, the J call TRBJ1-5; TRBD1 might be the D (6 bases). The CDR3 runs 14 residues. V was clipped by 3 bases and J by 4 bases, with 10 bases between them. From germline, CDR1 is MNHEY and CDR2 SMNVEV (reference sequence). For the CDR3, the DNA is TGTGCCAGCAGTTTCCTCAGGGGTAATCAGCCCCAGCATTTT. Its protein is CASSFLRGNQPQHF.

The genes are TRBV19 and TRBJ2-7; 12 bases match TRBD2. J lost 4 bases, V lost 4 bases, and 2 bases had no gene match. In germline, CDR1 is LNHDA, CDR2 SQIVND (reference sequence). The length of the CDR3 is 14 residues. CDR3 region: CASSKLAGGYEQYF. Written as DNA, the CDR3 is TGTGCCAGTAGTAAGCTAGCGGGAGGGTACGAGCAGTACTTC.

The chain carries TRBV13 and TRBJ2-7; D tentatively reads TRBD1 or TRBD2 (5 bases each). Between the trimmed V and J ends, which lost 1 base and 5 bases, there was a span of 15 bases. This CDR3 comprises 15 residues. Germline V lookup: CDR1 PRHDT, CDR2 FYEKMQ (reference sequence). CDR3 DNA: TGTGCCAGCAGCTTAGCAGGGACCTGGTTGAACGAGCAGTACTTC. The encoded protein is CASSLAGTWLNEQYF.

The CDR3 spells CASSFQGNQPQHF. The CDR3 region has the DNA TGTGCCAGCAGCTTCCAGGGCAATCAGCCCCAGCATTTT. This chain connects TRBV5-8 to TRBJ1-5; D uncertain. The V gene lost 2 bases and the J gene lost 2 bases, with 5 bases spanning the gap. The CDR3 runs 13 residues. Germline V CDR1 and CDR2: SGHTS, YDEGEE.

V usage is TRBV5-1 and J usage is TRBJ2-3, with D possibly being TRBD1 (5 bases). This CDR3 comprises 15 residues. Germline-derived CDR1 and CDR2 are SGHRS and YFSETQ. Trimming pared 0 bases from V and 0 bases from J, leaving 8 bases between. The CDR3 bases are TGCGCCAGCAGCTTGGTGGACAAGAGCACAGATACGCAGTATTTT. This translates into CASSLVDKSTDTQYF. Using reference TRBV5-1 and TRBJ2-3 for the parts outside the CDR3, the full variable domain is KAGVTQTPRYLIKTRGQQVTLSCSPISGHRSVSWYQQTPGQGLQFLFEYFSETQRNKGNFPGRFSGRQFSNSRSEMNVSTLELGDSALYLCASSLVDKSTDTQYFGPGTRLTVL.

The CDR3 DNA is TGTGCCAGCAGCTCGACAGGGACGGGGGCCAACGTCCTGACTTTC. This gives the protein CASSSTGTGANVLTF. This chain links TRBV7-9 with TRBJ2-6; 7 bases are a match to TRBD1. Germline CDR1 reads SEHNR; CDR2 reads FQNEAQ (reference sequence). J gave up 4 bases and V 4 bases, and 4 bases lay outside the gene matches. The CDR3 spans 15 residues.

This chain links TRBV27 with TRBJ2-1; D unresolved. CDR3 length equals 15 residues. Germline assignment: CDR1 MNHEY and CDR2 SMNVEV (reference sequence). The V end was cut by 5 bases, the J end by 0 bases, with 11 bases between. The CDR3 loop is CASSPIYSSYNEQFF. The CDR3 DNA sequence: TGTGCCAGCAGTCCAATCTATAGCTCCTACAATGAGCAGTTCTTC.

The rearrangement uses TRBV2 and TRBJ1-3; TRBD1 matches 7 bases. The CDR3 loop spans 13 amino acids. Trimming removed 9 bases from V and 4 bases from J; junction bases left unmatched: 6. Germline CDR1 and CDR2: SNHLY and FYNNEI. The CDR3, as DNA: TGTGCCAGGTCGACAGGGAAAGGAAACACCATATATTTT. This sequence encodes CARSTGKGNTIYF.

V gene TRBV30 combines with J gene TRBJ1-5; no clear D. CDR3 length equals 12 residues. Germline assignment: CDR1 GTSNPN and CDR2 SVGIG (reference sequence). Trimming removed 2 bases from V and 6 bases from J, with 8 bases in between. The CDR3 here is CAWSRAVQPQHF. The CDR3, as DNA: TGTGCCTGGAGTCGGGCGGTTCAGCCCCAGCATTTT.

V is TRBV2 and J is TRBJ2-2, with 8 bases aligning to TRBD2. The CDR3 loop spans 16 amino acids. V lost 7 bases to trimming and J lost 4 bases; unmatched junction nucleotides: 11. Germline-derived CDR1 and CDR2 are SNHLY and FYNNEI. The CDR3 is CASTGRGTSTTGELFF. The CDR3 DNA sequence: TGTGCCAGCACAGGCCGCGGGACTAGTACCACCGGGGAGCTGTTTTTT.

CDR3: CASSPEGGLAYNEQFF. The CDR3 DNA sequence: TGCGCCAGCAGCCCAGAGGGAGGGCTCGCCTACAATGAGCAGTTCTTC. This sequence joins TRBV4-1 and TRBJ2-1; 7 nucleotides agree with TRBD2. J was trimmed by 2 bases and V by 4 bases; bases with no gene match: 8. CDR3 length: 16 amino acids. Germline CDR1 MGHRA, CDR2 YSYEKL.

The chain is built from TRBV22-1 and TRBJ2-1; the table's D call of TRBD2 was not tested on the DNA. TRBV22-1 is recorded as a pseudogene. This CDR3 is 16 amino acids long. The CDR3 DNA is TGTCCTGGGAGCGCTCCGCTAGCGGGAGGCCACAATGAGCAGTTCTTC. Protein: CPGSAPLAGGHNEQFF.

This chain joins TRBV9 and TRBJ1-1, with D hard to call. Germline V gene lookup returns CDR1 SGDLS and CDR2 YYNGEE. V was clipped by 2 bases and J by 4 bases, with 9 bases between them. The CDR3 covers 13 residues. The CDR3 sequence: CASSVLSGTEAFF. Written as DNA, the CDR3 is TGTGCCAGCAGCGTCCTGAGTGGCACTGAAGCTTTCTTT.

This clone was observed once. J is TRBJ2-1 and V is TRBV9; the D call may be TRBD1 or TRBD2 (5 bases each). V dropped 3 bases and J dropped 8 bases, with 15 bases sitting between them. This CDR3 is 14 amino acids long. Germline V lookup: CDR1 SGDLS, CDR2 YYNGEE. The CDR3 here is CASSGTRGRHEQFF. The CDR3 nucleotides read TGTGCCAGCAGCGGAACCCGGGGCCGCCATGAGCAGTTCTTC.

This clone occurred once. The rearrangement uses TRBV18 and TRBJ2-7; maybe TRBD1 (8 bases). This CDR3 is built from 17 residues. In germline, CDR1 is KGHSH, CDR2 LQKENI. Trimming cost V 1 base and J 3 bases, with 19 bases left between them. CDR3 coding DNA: TGTGCCAGCTCACCACGGCAGGGGGCGGGAGTGGACTACGAGCAGTACTTC. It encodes CASSPRQGAGVDYEQYF. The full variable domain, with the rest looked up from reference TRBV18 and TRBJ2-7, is NAGVMQNPRHLVRRRGQEARLRCSPMKGHSHVYWYRQLPEEGLKFMVYLQKENIIDESGMPKERFSAEFPKEGPSILRIQQVVRGDSAAYFCASSPRQGAGVDYEQYFGPGTRLTVT.

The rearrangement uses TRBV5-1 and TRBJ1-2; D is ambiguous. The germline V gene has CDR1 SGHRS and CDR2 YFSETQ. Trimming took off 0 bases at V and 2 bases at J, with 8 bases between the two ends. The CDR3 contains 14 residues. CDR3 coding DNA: TGCGCCAGCAGCTTGGCAGCGGAGAACTATGGCTACACCTTC. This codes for CASSLAAENYGYTF.

The CDR3 sequence: CASSLFAGIGTIYEQYF. The DNA of the CDR3 is TGTGCCAGCAGTCTCTTCGCGGGTATAGGGACCATCTACGAGCAGTACTTC. The V gene is TRBV28, the J gene TRBJ2-7; TRBD1 or TRBD2 may be the D gene (5 bases each). The CDR3 covers 17 residues. The germline CDR1 and CDR2 sequences are MDHEN and SYDVKM. V lost 5 bases and J 3 bases, leaving 23 bases between the germline ends. The full variable domain, with the rest looked up from reference TRBV28 and TRBJ2-7, is DVKVTQSSRYLVKRTGEKVFLECVQDMDHENMFWYRQDPGLGLRLIYFSYDVKMKEKGDIPEGYSVSREKKERFSLILESASTNQTSMYLCASSLFAGIGTIYEQYFGPGTRLTVT.

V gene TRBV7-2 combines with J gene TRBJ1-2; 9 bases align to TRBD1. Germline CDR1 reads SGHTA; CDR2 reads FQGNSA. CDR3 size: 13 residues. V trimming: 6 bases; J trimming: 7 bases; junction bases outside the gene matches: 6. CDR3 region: CASSRDRDRGYTF. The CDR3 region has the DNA TGTGCCAGCAGTCGGGACAGGGATCGTGGCTACACCTTC.

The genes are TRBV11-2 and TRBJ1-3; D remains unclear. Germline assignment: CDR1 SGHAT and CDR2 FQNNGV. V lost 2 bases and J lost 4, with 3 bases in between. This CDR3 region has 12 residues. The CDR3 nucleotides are TGTGCCAGCAGCTTAATAGGAAACACCATATATTTT. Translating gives CASSLIGNTIYF.

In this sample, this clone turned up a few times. This chain's CDR3 is CASSLAGHQTSGRGGEQYF. DNA for the CDR3: TGCGCCAGCAGCTTGGCGGGACACCAGACTAGCGGGAGGGGGGGCGAGCAGTACTTC. The chain carries TRBV5-1 and TRBJ2-7; 14 nucleotides line up with TRBD2. Per germline, CDR1 SGHRS and CDR2 YFSETQ. The length of the CDR3 is 19 residues. The trim removed 0 bases at V and 6 bases at J, leaving 14 bases unmatched. The variable domain in full, with the rest retrieved from reference TRBV5-1 and TRBJ2-7, is KAGVTQTPRYLIKTRGQQVTLSCSPISGHRSVSWYQQTPGQGLQFLFEYFSETQRNKGNFPGRFSGRQFSNSRSEMNVSTLELGDSALYLCASSLAGHQTSGRGGEQYFGPGTRLTVT.